Following are 24 T cell receptor beta chains from one sample sequenced in a study of Ad26.COV2.S vaccination and SARS-CoV-2 variants. The table came from immunoSEQ multiplex PCR; TCRdb's copy has only in-frame clones and leaves some out. The table lists approximately 240,000 clones, roughly 90% of them singletons, with around 10% in the top ten. Treatment noted: 19 received Ad26.COV2.S at low or high dose, single or two shots; several received placebo; per-sample allocation not given. Samples were taken on day 63 after the first vaccine or placebo injection. Here the sequenced sample was peripheral blood, taken in a trial of Ad26.COV2.S vaccine versus placebo. All receptors derive from a person aged 18-60 years who received the Ad26.COV2.S COVID-19 vaccine or a placebo.

The chain couples TRBV2 to TRBJ1-6; 8 positions match TRBD1. J lost 9 bases, V lost 2 bases, and 9 bases had no gene match. This CDR3 region has 16 residues. The germline CDR1 and CDR2 sequences are SNHLY and FYNNEI. CDR3 DNA sequence: TGTGCCAGCAGTGAAAAGTGGACAGGGTACCCTTCACCCCTCCACTTT. It is translated as CASSEKWTGYPSPLHF.

V and J are TRBV28 and TRBJ1-1; 11 bases are a match to TRBD1. Trimming removed 4 bases from V and 0 bases from J; junction bases left unmatched: 4. Germline CDR1 is MDHEN and CDR2 is SYDVKM. This CDR3 comprises 16 residues. Here the CDR3 DNA reads TGTGCCAGCAGTTCGTGGACAGGGGGCATGAACACTGAAGCTTTCTTT. It specifies CASSSWTGGMNTEAFF.

This clone was seen more than once but under ten times. The chain carries TRBV11-2 and TRBJ2-5; D might be TRBD1 (5 bases). The length of the CDR3 is 14 residues. The V end was cut by 5 bases, the J end by 1 base, with 11 bases between. In germline, CDR1 is SGHAT, CDR2 FQNNGV. The CDR3 DNA is TGTGCCAGCAGCCCTCACAGGACCCAAGAGACCCAGTACTTC. Translating it yields CASSPHRTQETQYF.

This clone has a single count. Here the CDR3 DNA reads TGTGCCAGCAGCTTAGCGCGGGGCGGAGATTTCTATAGCAATCAGCCCCAGCATTTT. Residues: CASSLARGGDFYSNQPQHF. The rearrangement joins TRBV7-8 to TRBJ1-5; a weak D match, TRBD1 (5 bases). The CDR3 contains 19 residues. Germline assignment: CDR1 SGHVS and CDR2 FQNEAQ. Trimming stripped 0 bases from V and 0 bases from J, with 18 bases between.

The sample holds one count of this clone. The chain carries TRBV19 and TRBJ2-5, with 9 bases fitting TRBD1. Trimming took 3 bases from V and 1 from J; bases not matched to a gene: 9. The CDR3 is made up of 17 amino acids. The germline CDR1 and CDR2 sequences are LNHDA and SQIVND (reference sequence). CDR3: CASSIPRTGVRQETQYF. The CDR3 DNA is TGTGCCAGTAGTATTCCACGGACAGGGGTGCGCCAAGAGACCCAGTACTTC.

This chain connects TRBV10-3 to TRBJ2-6; 16 bases fit TRBD2. The CDR3 runs 22 residues. Looked up from germline, CDR1 is ENHRY and CDR2 is SYGVKD. V trimming: 0 bases; J trimming: 4 bases; junction bases outside the gene matches: 12. CDR3 in DNA: TGTGCCATCAGTGAGTCGACAATCGGGACTAGCGGGAGGGCGAAAGGGGCCAACGTCCTGACTTTC. Translating it yields CAISESTIGTSGRAKGANVLTF.

For this clone: Additional DNA sequences in this sample encode the identical CDR3. The V gene is TRBV28, the J gene TRBJ1-2; 7 bases match TRBD1. Trimming cost V 5 bases and J 8 bases; bases outside gene matches: 5. The CDR3 loop spans 12 amino acids. Germline lookup yields CDR1 MDHEN and CDR2 SYDVKM. The CDR3 loop is CASSPRQGGYTF. DNA for the CDR3: TGTGCCAGCAGTCCCAGACAGGGCGGCTACACCTTC.

The V and J genes are TRBV5-1 and TRBJ2-6; a weak D match, TRBD1 (5 bases). V was trimmed by 4 bases and J by 0 bases, leaving 11 bases between them. This CDR3 has 16 residues. Germline V lookup: CDR1 SGHRS, CDR2 YFSETQ. CDR3 in amino acids: CASSPDISSGANVLTF. The CDR3 DNA follows: TGCGCCAGCAGCCCGGACATAAGCTCTGGGGCCAACGTCCTGACTTTC.

This clone was seen only once. The J gene is TRBJ2-7, the V gene TRBV4-3; D perhaps matches TRBD2 (6 bases). CDR3 length equals 15 residues. CDR1 LGHNA and CDR2 YSLEER come from the germline V gene. Trimming left V 1 base short and J 0 bases short, with 10 bases between. DNA of the CDR3: TGCGCCAGCAGCCAAGTCGGGGGAAGCTCCTACGAGCAGTACTTC. As protein: CASSQVGGSSYEQYF.

CDR3 nucleotides: TGTGCCAGCAGCTTAGGAGACAGGGTTTCACCCCTCCACTTT. It yields the protein CASSLGDRVSPLHF. The chain is built from TRBV7-2 and TRBJ1-6; 7 positions match TRBD1. The CDR3 loop spans 14 amino acids. The junction had 3 bases not matched to a gene; V was cut back by 1 base and J by 9 bases. Germline V gives CDR1 SGHTA, CDR2 FQGNSA.

The rearrangement uses TRBV3-1 (or the pseudogene TRBV3-2) and TRBJ1-2; D gene ambiguous. With 0 bases removed from V and 7 bases from J, the gap between germline ends came to 9 bases. The CDR3 loop spans 13 amino acids. Germline assignment: CDR1 LGHDT and CDR2 YNNKEL (reference sequence). This CDR3 reads CASSQDIIGGYTF. The CDR3 coding sequence is TGTGCCAGCAGCCAAGATATCATCGGTGGCTACACCTTC.

The genes are TRBV21-1 and TRBJ2-7. TRBV21-1 is labeled a pseudogene. CDR3 length equals 11 residues. CDR3 amino acids: CASSAPDEQYF. The CDR3 DNA reads TGTGCCAGCAGCGCGCCAGACGAGCAGTACTTC.

This chain joins TRBV19 and TRBJ1-1; possible D gene TRBD1, 6 bases. This CDR3 has 14 residues. CDR1 and CDR2 from the germline V gene are LNHDA and SQIVND (reference sequence). The V gene lost 6 bases and the J gene lost 8 bases, with 19 bases spanning the gap. The CDR3 loop is CASRPHRASEEAFF. The CDR3 DNA reads TGTGCCAGTAGACCACACAGGGCGAGTGAAGAAGCTTTCTTT.

The genes are TRBV6-5 and TRBJ1-3; no clear D gene. From germline, CDR1 is MNHEY and CDR2 SVGAGI. The V end lost 10 bases, the J end lost 3 bases, and 10 bases lay between the germline ends. This CDR3 is 12 amino acids long. The CDR3 nucleotides read TGTGCCACGAAGGACCTTGGAAACACCATATATTTT. Translated, it gives CATKDLGNTIYF.

A single count supports this clone. The gene calls are TRBV5-1 and TRBJ2-5; the D gene could be TRBD1 or TRBD2 (5 bases each). Germline CDR1 reads SGHRS; CDR2 reads YFSETQ. The CDR3 consists of 15 residues. Trimming removed 0 bases at V and 0 bases at J, with 9 bases between. The CDR3 coding sequence is TGCGCCAGCAGCTTGGCAGGGAGAGACCAAGAGACCCAGTACTTC. This codes for CASSLAGRDQETQYF.

The rearrangement joins TRBV4-1 to TRBJ1-1; D remains unclear. The CDR3 sequence is 13 residues long. V was shortened by 4 bases and J by 4 bases, with 10 bases between the two germline ends. CDR1 and CDR2 (germline): MGHRA, YSYEKL. This CDR3 reads CASSLDEATEAFF. The CDR3 region has the DNA TGCGCCAGCAGCCTTGATGAGGCCACTGAAGCTTTCTTT.

This chain connects TRBV5-1 to TRBJ1-2, with 8 bases aligning to TRBD1. The CDR3 runs to 15 residues. Germline CDR1 is SGHRS and CDR2 is YFSETQ. Unmatched junction bases numbered 5, after V lost 0 bases and J lost 4 bases. The CDR3 bases are TGCGCCAGCAGCTTGGGTCGGACAGGGCCCTATGGCTACACCTTC. It codes for CASSLGRTGPYGYTF.

The chain couples TRBV3-1 (or the pseudogene TRBV3-2) to TRBJ2-3, with a weak D call TRBD1 (5 bases). V shed 7 bases and J shed 2 bases, with 22 bases lying between them. The CDR3 totals 17 residues. From germline, CDR1 is LGHDT and CDR2 YNNKEL (reference sequence). The CDR3 DNA reads as TGTGCCAGCATCCTACTTACACAGGCAACCTTCACAGATACGCAGTATTTT. Encoded protein: CASILLTQATFTDTQYF.

The chain employs TRBV29-1 and TRBJ2-5; D is unresolved. Germline-derived CDR1 and CDR2 are SQVTM and ANQGSEA. Trimming took off 0 bases at V and 4 bases at J, with 6 bases between the two ends. This CDR3 spans 12 amino acids. This chain's CDR3 is CSVEDHGETQYF. DNA of the CDR3: TGCAGCGTTGAAGATCACGGAGAGACCCAGTACTTC.

The rearrangement links TRBV28 to TRBJ1-3, with D possibly TRBD1 on 6 matching bases. The CDR3 length is 16 residues. Germline-derived CDR1 and CDR2 are MDHEN and SYDVKM. The ends were cut back, 8 bases at V and 0 bases at J, with 17 bases in the middle. This CDR3 reads CASGLGGTHSGNTIYF. CDR3 in DNA: TGTGCCAGCGGGCTAGGGGGGACCCACTCTGGAAACACCATATATTTT.

The V gene is TRBV30, the J gene TRBJ1-5, with TRBD1 as a possible D gene (6 bases). The ends were cut back, 2 bases at V and 2 bases at J, with 13 bases in the middle. CDR1 and CDR2 from the germline V gene are GTSNPN and SVGIG (reference sequence). CDR3 length: 15 residues. CDR3 region: CAWSSGRGGNQPQHF. As DNA, the CDR3 is TGTGCCTGGAGTAGCGGCAGGGGCGGCAATCAGCCCCAGCATTTT.

The V call is TRBV5-4, the J call TRBJ2-3, with TRBD2 matching 9 bases. Germline V lookup: CDR1 SGHNT, CDR2 YYREEE (reference sequence). V lost 4 bases to trimming and J lost 0 bases; unmatched junction nucleotides: 6. CDR3 length: 16 amino acids. In DNA form, the CDR3 reads TGTGCCAGCAGCCTACCCGGGACTAGCAGCACAGATACGCAGTATTTT. It encodes CASSLPGTSSTDTQYF.

The V gene is TRBV19, the J gene TRBJ1-1; D gene ambiguous. The CDR3 runs 14 residues. Germline assignment: CDR1 LNHDA and CDR2 SQIVND (reference sequence). Trimming removed 7 bases from V and 6 bases from J, with 18 bases in between. CDR3 DNA: TGTGCCAGTACCGACCCCCAAGAATGGTCTGAAGCTTTCTTT. Translation gives CASTDPQEWSEAFF.

The chain carries TRBV20-1 and TRBJ1-5; 11 bases match TRBD1. V trimming: 3 bases; J trimming: 2 bases; junction bases outside the gene matches: 9. The CDR3 totals 17 residues. In germline, CDR1 is DFQATT, CDR2 SNEGSKA (reference sequence). The CDR3 here is CSASPRTGGFGNQPQHF. DNA of the CDR3: TGCAGTGCTAGTCCCAGGACAGGGGGCTTCGGCAATCAGCCCCAGCATTTT.